Below, 30 T cell receptor beta chains from the same sample are listed, as sequenced in a study of PD-1 blockade in classical Hodgkin lymphoma. The patients all showed relapse after autologous stem cell transplantation, while their brentuximab vedotin exposure varied. This table comes from immunoSEQ multiplex PCR, and its TCRdb copy is limited to in-frame clones, with some not included. Of 50,000 to 75,000 clones listed, more than 80% are singletons. Source: peripheral blood mononuclear cells (PBMCs), taken at baseline. Receptor source: a human donor with classical Hodgkin lymphoma.

The rearrangement joins TRBV6-5 to TRBJ2-5, with D possibly being TRBD2 (5 bases). Trimming pared 6 bases from V and 3 bases from J, leaving 11 bases between. The CDR3 has 13 residues. Per the germline V gene, CDR1 is MNHEY and CDR2 is SVGAGI. This chain's CDR3 is CASSHGLEETQYF. CDR3 sequence (DNA): TGTGCCAGCAGCCATGGACTGGAAGAGACCCAGTACTTC.

This chain uses TRBV29-1 with TRBJ2-7; unclear D gene. Trimming pared 1 base from V and 1 base from J, leaving 5 bases between. CDR1 SQVTM and CDR2 ANQGSEA come from the germline V gene. The CDR3 runs 12 residues. CDR3 loop: CSVEGPSYEQYF. The CDR3 DNA reads as TGCAGCGTTGAAGGTCCATCCTACGAGCAGTACTTC.

The chain has TRBV7-8 and TRBJ2-1, with D tentatively TRBD2 (5 bases). V was shortened by 0 bases and J by 6 bases, with 15 bases between the two germline ends. Germline V gives CDR1 SGHVS, CDR2 FQNEAQ. This CDR3 is built from 16 residues. This chain's CDR3 is CASSLARARLVNEQFF. The DNA for the CDR3 is TGTGCCAGCAGCTTAGCGAGGGCTAGATTAGTCAATGAGCAGTTCTTC. Full variable domain (remainder filled in from reference TRBV7-8 and TRBJ2-1): GAGVSQSPRYKVAKRGQDVALRCDPISGHVSLFWYQQALGQGPEFLTYFQNEAQLDKSGLPSDRFFAERPEGSVSTLKIQRTQQEDSAVYLCASSLARARLVNEQFFGPGTRLTVL.

The V call is TRBV2, the J call TRBJ1-1; 7 nucleotides line up with TRBD1. The CDR3 contains 13 residues. Trimming removed 7 bases from V and 5 bases from J; junction bases left unmatched: 7. Germline V gene lookup returns CDR1 SNHLY and CDR2 FYNNEI. The CDR3 spells CASKSDRSTEAFF. In nucleotides, the CDR3 is TGTGCCAGCAAATCGGACAGGTCTACTGAAGCTTTCTTT.

The chain is built from TRBV7-9 and TRBJ2-7; 8 bases are shared with TRBD2. This CDR3 contains 15 residues. Germline V gives CDR1 SEHNR, CDR2 FQNEAQ (reference sequence). The V segment lost 4 bases and the J segment 4 bases; nucleotides outside the gene matches: 9. CDR3 DNA sequence: TGTGCCAGCAGCTCTAATCCGGGACTAGGTTACGAGCAGTACTTC. The encoded protein is CASSSNPGLGYEQYF. The full variable domain, completed using reference TRBV7-9 and TRBJ2-7, is DTGVSQNPRHKITKRGQNVTFRCDPISEHNRLYWYRQTLGQGPEFLTYFQNEAQLEKSRLLSDRFSAERPKGSFSTLEIQRTEQGDSAMYLCASSSNPGLGYEQYFGPGTRLTVT.

The chain is built from TRBV7-8 and TRBJ1-1; D is unclear. The germline V gene has CDR1 SGHVS and CDR2 FQNEAQ. CDR3 length: 14 amino acids. Between the trimmed V and J ends, which lost 1 base and 7 bases, there was a span of 13 bases. CDR3: CASSLEAPTSEAFF. The DNA for the CDR3 is TGTGCCAGCAGCTTAGAGGCCCCTACTAGTGAAGCTTTCTTT.

In DNA form, the CDR3 reads TGTGCCAGCAGTGAAGGGGTTGGTAAGGCAGGTCCTATGAACACTGAAGCTTTCTTT. Amino acid sequence: CASSEGVGKAGPMNTEAFF. The genes are TRBV6-1 and TRBJ1-1; D gene unclear. The germline gives CDR1 MNHNS, CDR2 SASEGT. With 1 base removed from V and 0 bases from J, the gap between germline ends came to 21 bases. The CDR3 loop spans 19 amino acids.

The CDR3 here is CASSPGQNNEQFF. DNA of the CDR3: TGTGCCAGCAGCCCGGGACAGAACAATGAGCAGTTCTTC. The chain joins TRBV13 to TRBJ2-1; 7 bases are a match to TRBD1. Germline trimming cut 5 bases from V and 5 bases from J; bases unmatched to any gene: 3. CDR1 is PRHDT, CDR2 FYEKMQ, per germline (reference sequence). The CDR3 totals 13 residues. The full variable domain, with the rest looked up from reference TRBV13 and TRBJ2-1, is AAGVIQSPRHLIKEKRETATLKCYPIPRHDTVYWYQQGPGQDPQFLISFYEKMQSDKGSIPDRFSAQQFSDYHSELNMSSLELGDSALYFCASSPGQNNEQFFGPGTRLTVL.

This clone was found a few times. Sequence at one end of the junction differs from germline and may be a read error. CDR3 sequence (DNA): TGTGCCGGCAGACAGGGGATTAATTCACCCCTCCACTTT. Protein product: CAGRQGINSPLHF. The chain recombines TRBV5-4 with TRBJ1-6, with 8 bases matching TRBD1. The germline gives CDR1 SGHNT, CDR2 YYREEE (reference sequence). The CDR3 sequence is 13 residues long.

This clone was observed once. The chain has TRBV9 and TRBJ1-6, with TRBD1 matching 9 bases. CDR1 and CDR2 from the germline V gene are SGDLS and YYNGEE. The CDR3 has 15 residues. After removal of 0 bases from V and 7 bases from J, the junction contained 2 bases not matched to a gene. CDR3 in amino acids: CASSVAGQGNSPLHF. CDR3 in DNA: TGTGCCAGCAGCGTAGCGGGACAGGGCAATTCACCCCTCCACTTT.

The table lists this clone with a few counts. The chain is built from TRBV30 and TRBJ1-4; D gene unclear. The germline V gene encodes CDR1 GTSNPN and CDR2 SVGIG (reference sequence). CDR3 length: 14 amino acids. The V and J ends lost 1 base and 7 bases respectively, with 13 bases between them. The CDR3 DNA follows: TGTGCCTGGAGTGGTTCCCCCCCGGGTGAAAAACTGTTTTTT. Residues: CAWSGSPPGEKLFF. The variable domain in full, completed from reference TRBV30 and TRBJ1-4, reads SQTIHQWPATLVQPVGSPLSLECTVEGTSNPNLYWYRQAAGRGLQLLFYSVGIGQISSEVPQNLSASRPQDRQFILSSKKLLLSDSGFYLCAWSGSPPGEKLFFGSGTQLSVL.

The chain couples TRBV18 to TRBJ1-5; D is unresolved. The CDR3 runs 14 residues. V lost 2 bases and J 4 bases, leaving 9 bases between the germline ends. The germline V gene has CDR1 KGHSH and CDR2 LQKENI. The CDR3 region is CASSPSDGNQPQHF. CDR3 coding DNA: TGTGCCAGCTCACCAAGTGACGGTAATCAGCCCCAGCATTTT.

This chain joins TRBV7-9 and TRBJ1-4, with 11 bases aligning to TRBD1. Germline CDR1 reads SEHNR; CDR2 reads FQNEAQ (reference sequence). V trimming: 4 bases; J trimming: 7 bases; junction bases outside the gene matches: 5. The CDR3 covers 15 residues. CDR3 bases: TGTGCCAGCAGCTCAACCGGGACAGGGGGTGAAAAACTGTTTTTT. It specifies CASSSTGTGGEKLFF.

The genes are TRBV5-4 and TRBJ2-1, with 8 bases identical to TRBD2. The CDR3 totals 16 residues. The trim removed 4 bases at V and 6 bases at J, leaving 12 bases unmatched. CDR1 SGHNT and CDR2 YYREEE come from the germline V gene (reference sequence). The DNA of the CDR3 is TGTGCCAGCAGCCCTAAGACCGGGGGGGCCTCCAATGAGCAGTTCTTC. Amino acid sequence: CASSPKTGGASNEQFF. Full variable domain (rest looked up from reference TRBV5-4 and TRBJ2-1): ETGVTQSPTHLIKTRGQQVTLRCSSQSGHNTVSWYQQALGQGPQFIFQYYREEENGRGNFPPRFSGLQFPNYSSELNVNALELDDSALYLCASSPKTGGASNEQFFGPGTRLTVL.

This chain links TRBV6-5 with TRBJ1-1; D gene ambiguous. Germline loops: CDR1 MNHEY, CDR2 SVGAGI. This CDR3 contains 12 residues. Trimming pared 2 bases from V and 11 bases from J, leaving 12 bases between. This CDR3 is CASSYGEQKAFF. CDR3 bases: TGTGCCAGCAGTTACGGGGAGCAGAAGGCTTTCTTT.

The chain combines TRBV15 with TRBJ1-6; D is unclear. Trimming stripped 1 base from V and 6 bases from J, with 7 bases between. The CDR3 has 14 residues. Germline V lookup: CDR1 LNHNV, CDR2 YYDKDF (reference sequence). CDR3 nucleotide sequence: TGTGCCACCAGCAGAGCGACCTCTAATTCACCCCTCCACTTT. Encoded protein: CATSRATSNSPLHF.

The J gene is TRBJ1-2, the V gene TRBV5-4; 10 positions agree with TRBD1. Germline V gene sequence: CDR1 SGHNT, CDR2 YYREEE (reference sequence). Trimming at V came to 4 bases and at J to 6 bases, leaving 0 bases not matched to a gene. The CDR3 length is 12 residues. CDR3 DNA: TGTGCCAGCAGCGGGACAGGGGATGGCTACACCTTC. Residues: CASSGTGDGYTF.

The chain uses TRBV5-6 and TRBJ2-2; 8 positions agree with TRBD1. The germline V gene encodes CDR1 SGHDT and CDR2 YYEEEE. This CDR3 has 16 amino acids. The V gene end was trimmed by 5 bases and the J gene end by 0 bases; junction bases not matched to a gene: 6. This CDR3 reads CASRPGQGTNTGELFF. For the CDR3, the DNA is TGTGCCAGCAGACCCGGACAGGGAACGAACACCGGGGAGCTGTTTTTT.

In this sample, this clone turned up once. The chain is built from TRBV20-1 and TRBJ2-5; D unclear. Trimming pared 7 bases from V and 4 bases from J, leaving 10 bases between. CDR1 DFQATT and CDR2 SNEGSKA come from the germline V gene (reference sequence). The CDR3 has 11 amino acids. CDR3 region: CSVSVRETQYF. The CDR3 DNA is TGCAGTGTGTCTGTGAGAGAGACCCAGTACTTC.

The chain combines TRBV5-1 with TRBJ1-2, with TRBD1 matching 7 bases. From germline, CDR1 is SGHRS and CDR2 YFSETQ. The CDR3 spans 19 residues. The trim removed 2 bases at V and 8 bases at J, leaving 24 bases unmatched. CDR3 sequence (DNA): TGCGCCAGCAGCTTAAGTCTTTACGGGACAGACAACAAGGCGGAGGGCTACACCTTC. This sequence encodes CASSLSLYGTDNKAEGYTF. The entire variable domain, with the rest obtained from reference TRBV5-1 and TRBJ1-2, is as follows: KAGVTQTPRYLIKTRGQQVTLSCSPISGHRSVSWYQQTPGQGLQFLFEYFSETQRNKGNFPGRFSGRQFSNSRSEMNVSTLELGDSALYLCASSLSLYGTDNKAEGYTFGSGTRLTVV.

The chain carries TRBV5-1 and TRBJ2-2; D gene unclear. V dropped 3 bases and J dropped 0 bases, with 9 bases sitting between them. Germline CDR1 reads SGHRS; CDR2 reads YFSETQ. The CDR3 loop spans 15 amino acids. This CDR3 reads CASSSAASNTGELFF. DNA for the CDR3: TGCGCCAGCAGCTCGGCAGCCTCGAACACCGGGGAGCTGTTTTTT.

The V and J genes are TRBV10-3 and TRBJ2-3, with D possibly being TRBD2 (5 bases). The V gene lost 7 bases and the J gene lost 0 bases, with 11 bases spanning the gap. This CDR3 is built from 14 residues. CDR1 is ENHRY, CDR2 SYGVKD, per germline. Here the CDR3 reads CAITADPSTDTQYF. The CDR3 nucleotides are TGTGCCATCACAGCGGATCCTAGCACAGATACGCAGTATTTT.

This sequence joins TRBV7-9 and TRBJ2-7; TRBD2 aligns across 7 bases. The germline V gene encodes CDR1 SEHNR and CDR2 FQNEAQ (reference sequence). This CDR3 spans 14 amino acids. V dropped 3 bases and J dropped 3; count of bases not matched to a gene: 5. CDR3 bases: TGTGCCAGCAGCTTCCTAGCGGACAACTACGAGCAGTACTTC. Translation gives CASSFLADNYEQYF.

The rearrangement links TRBV27 to TRBJ1-2; weak D call: TRBD1 (6 bases). There are 17 residues in the CDR3. The germline V and J ends were trimmed by 2 bases and 1 base, with 17 bases remaining between them. Germline V gene data show CDR1 as MNHEY and CDR2 as SMNVEV (reference sequence). The CDR3 loop is CASSLTAGATVNYGYTF. The CDR3 DNA sequence: TGTGCCAGCAGTTTAACGGCAGGGGCCACGGTTAACTATGGCTACACCTTC.

J is TRBJ1-1 and V is TRBV29-1; D is possibly TRBD1 (5 bases). The CDR3 is 11 amino acids. Trimming shortened V by 5 bases and J by 11 bases, and 15 bases separated the two germline ends. In germline, CDR1 is SQVTM, CDR2 ANQGSEA. The DNA for the CDR3 is TGCAGCGTTTTGGGGGTCGAAGGGGCTTTCTTT. Its translation: CSVLGVEGAFF.

This chain links TRBV7-2 with TRBJ2-3; D gene ambiguous. V lost 1 base and J lost 5, with 7 bases in between. CDR1 is SGHTA and CDR2 is FQGNSA in the germline V gene. This CDR3 contains 13 residues. CDR3 amino acids: CASSLGFGDTQYF. The CDR3 DNA reads TGTGCCAGCAGCTTAGGGTTCGGAGATACGCAGTATTTT.

This clone was recorded a few times. This chain joins TRBV6-5 and TRBJ1-5; no clear D gene. Deletions cut 8 bases from V and 7 bases from J, with 9 bases between. This CDR3 comprises 11 residues. Germline CDR1 reads MNHEY; CDR2 reads SVGAGI. The CDR3 loop is CASGDWQPQHF. The CDR3 DNA reads TGTGCCAGCGGAGACTGGCAGCCCCAGCATTTT.

CDR3 DNA: TGTGCCAGCAGTTACGAGGGTTCAGCTGGCTACACCTTC. Amino acids: CASSYEGSAGYTF. This chain uses TRBV6-5 with TRBJ1-2; D gene uncertain. V was pared by 2 bases and J by 7 bases, with 11 bases between. This CDR3 is built from 13 residues. The germline gives CDR1 MNHEY, CDR2 SVGAGI.

The chain carries TRBV7-9 and TRBJ2-5, with 13 bases aligning to TRBD2. CDR1 is SEHNR and CDR2 is FQNEAQ in the germline V gene (reference sequence). The CDR3 sequence is 16 residues long. V dropped 6 bases and J dropped 5; count of bases not matched to a gene: 9. CDR3 region: CASRPTSGGARETQYF. The DNA for the CDR3 is TGTGCCAGCAGGCCAACTAGCGGGGGGGCCCGTGAGACCCAGTACTTC.

The V and J genes are TRBV5-5 and TRBJ2-3; 9 nucleotides line up with TRBD1. CDR3 size: 18 residues. V lost 4 bases to trimming and J lost 0 bases; unmatched junction nucleotides: 12. The germline V gene encodes CDR1 SGHKS and CDR2 YYEKEE (reference sequence). CDR3 protein: CASSVRDRAPSSTDTQYF. The CDR3 DNA follows: TGTGCCAGCAGCGTACGGGACAGGGCCCCTTCTAGCACAGATACGCAGTATTTT.